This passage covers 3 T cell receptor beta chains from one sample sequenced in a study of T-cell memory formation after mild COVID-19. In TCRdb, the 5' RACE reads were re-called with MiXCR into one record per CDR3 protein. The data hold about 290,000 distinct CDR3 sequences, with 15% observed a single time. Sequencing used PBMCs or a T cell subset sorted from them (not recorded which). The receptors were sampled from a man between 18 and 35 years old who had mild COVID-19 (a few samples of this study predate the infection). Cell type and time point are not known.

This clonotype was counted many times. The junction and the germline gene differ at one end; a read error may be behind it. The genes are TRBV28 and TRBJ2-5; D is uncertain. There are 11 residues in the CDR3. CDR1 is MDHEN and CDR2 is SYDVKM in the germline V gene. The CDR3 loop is CASSPQGTQYF. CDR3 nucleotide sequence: TGTGCCAGCAGCCCCCAAGGGACCCAGTACTTC.

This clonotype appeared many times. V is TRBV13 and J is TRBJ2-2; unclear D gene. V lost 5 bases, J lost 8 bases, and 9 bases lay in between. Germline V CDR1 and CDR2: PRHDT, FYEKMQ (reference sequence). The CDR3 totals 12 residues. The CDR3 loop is CASSLPGGELFF. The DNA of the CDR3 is TGTGCCAGCAGCCTCCCTGGGGGGGAGCTGTTTTTT.

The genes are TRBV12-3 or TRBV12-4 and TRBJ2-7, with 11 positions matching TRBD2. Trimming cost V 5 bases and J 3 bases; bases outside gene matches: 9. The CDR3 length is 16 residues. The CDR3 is CASSQSTTSGDYEQYV. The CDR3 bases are TGTGCCAGCAGTCAATCTACGACTAGCGGGGACTACGAGCAGTACGTC.